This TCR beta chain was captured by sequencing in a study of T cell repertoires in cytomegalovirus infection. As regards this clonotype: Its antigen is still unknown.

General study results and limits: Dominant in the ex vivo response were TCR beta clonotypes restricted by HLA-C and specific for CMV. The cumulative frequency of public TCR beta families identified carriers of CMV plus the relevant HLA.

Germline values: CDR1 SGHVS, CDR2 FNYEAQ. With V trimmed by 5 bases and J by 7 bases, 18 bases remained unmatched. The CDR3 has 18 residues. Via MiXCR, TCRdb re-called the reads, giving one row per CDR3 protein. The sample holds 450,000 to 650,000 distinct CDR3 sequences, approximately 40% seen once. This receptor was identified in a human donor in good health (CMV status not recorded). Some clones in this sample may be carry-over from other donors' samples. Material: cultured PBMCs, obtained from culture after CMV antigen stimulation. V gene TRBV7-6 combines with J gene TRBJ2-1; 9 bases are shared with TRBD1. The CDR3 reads CASSQFSQGAILGNEQFF. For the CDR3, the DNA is TGTGCCAGCAGCCAGTTCTCACAGGGGGCGATTTTAGGAAATGAGCAGTTCTTC. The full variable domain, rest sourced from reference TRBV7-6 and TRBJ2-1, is GAGVSQSPRYKVTKRGQDVALRCDPISGHVSLYWYRQALGQGPEFLTYFNYEAQQDKSGLPNDRFSAERPEGSISTLTIQRTEQRDSAMYRCASSQFSQGAILGNEQFFGPGTRLTVL.